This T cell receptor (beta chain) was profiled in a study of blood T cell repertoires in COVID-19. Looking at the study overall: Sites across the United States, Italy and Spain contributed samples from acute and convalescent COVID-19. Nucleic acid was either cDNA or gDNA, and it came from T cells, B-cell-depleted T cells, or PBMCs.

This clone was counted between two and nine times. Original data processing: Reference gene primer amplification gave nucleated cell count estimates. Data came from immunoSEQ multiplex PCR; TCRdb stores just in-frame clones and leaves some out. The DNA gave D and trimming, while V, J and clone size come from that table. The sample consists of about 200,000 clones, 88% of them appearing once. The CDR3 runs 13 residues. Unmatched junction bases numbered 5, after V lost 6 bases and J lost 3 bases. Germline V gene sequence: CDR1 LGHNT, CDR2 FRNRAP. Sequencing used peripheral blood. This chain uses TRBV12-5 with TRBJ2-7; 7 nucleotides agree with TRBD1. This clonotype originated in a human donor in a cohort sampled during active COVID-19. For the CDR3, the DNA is TGTGCTAGTGGCCGTGGACAGGACTACGAGCAGTACTTC. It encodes CASGRGQDYEQYF.